This T cell receptor (beta chain) originates from a study of OX40 agonist ivuxolimab in advanced cancers. Between the trimmed V and J ends, which lost 0 bases and 8 bases, there was a span of 10 bases. The germline V gene has CDR1 LNHNV and CDR2 YYDKDF (reference sequence). The CDR3 length is 14 residues. TCRdb's copy holds only in-frame clones and misses some; the assay was immunoSEQ multiplex PCR. The table has roughly 56,000 clones, roughly 84% seen once. The receptor's source is an adult with an advanced solid tumor such as melanoma, head and neck, liver or kidney cancer. The gene calls are TRBV15 and TRBJ1-4; D remains unclear. The sample consisted of CD4+ or CD8+ T cells sorted from blood, taken in a trial of the OX40 agonist ivuxolimab. The CDR3 DNA is TGTGCCACCAGCAGAGAGGCGTTTGGGGAAAAACTGTTTTTT. Residues: CATSREAFGEKLFF.